Shown below are 5 T cell receptor beta chains from a single sample sequenced in a study of blood T cell repertoires in COVID-19. Generated by immunoSEQ multiplex PCR, the TCRdb table keeps only in-frame clones and is missing some. Of under 300,000 clones detected, about 80% appear once; the ten largest clones hold more than 4.5%. The specimen sequenced was peripheral blood. The source of these receptors is a woman older than 75 with active or convalescent COVID-19.

This clone was detected a few times. The rearrangement joins TRBV16 to TRBJ1-3, with TRBD1 as a possible D gene (6 bases). The CDR3 loop spans 16 amino acids. Trimming stripped 4 bases from V and 0 bases from J, with 13 bases between. Germline CDR1 and CDR2: KGHSY and FQNENV. The CDR3 loop reads CASSLNRQVSGNTIYF. CDR3 DNA sequence: TGTGCCAGCAGCCTGAACAGACAGGTCTCTGGAAACACCATATATTTT. The variable domain in full, with the rest retrieved from reference TRBV16 and TRBJ1-3, is GEEVAQTPKHLVRGEGQKAKLYCAPIKGHSYVFWYQQVLKNEFKFLISFQNENVFDETGMPKERFSAKCLPNSPCSLEIQATKLEDSAVYFCASSLNRQVSGNTIYFGEGSWLTVV.

The chain employs TRBV2 and TRBJ2-1; no firm D call. Between the trimmed V and J ends, which lost 4 bases and 6 bases, there was a span of 4 bases. The V gene's germline CDR1 is SNHLY and CDR2 FYNNEI. There are 11 residues in the CDR3. The CDR3 DNA reads TGTGCCAGCAGTGCACTCAATGAGCAGTTCTTC. As protein: CASSALNEQFF.

The chain links TRBV6-2 or TRBV6-3 to TRBJ1-4; D not certain. The CDR3 has 13 amino acids. CDR1 is MNHEY, CDR2 SVGEGT, per germline. Trimming took 5 bases from V and 1 from J, leaving 5 bases between them. As DNA, the CDR3 is TGTGCCAGCAGTAGCGGAACTAATGAAAAACTGTTTTTT. It translates to CASSSGTNEKLFF.

The rearrangement uses TRBV10-3 and TRBJ1-2, with TRBD1 as a possible D gene (6 bases). The CDR3 covers 12 residues. The germline V gene encodes CDR1 ENHRY and CDR2 SYGVKD. V lost 8 bases to trimming and J lost 4 bases, with 11 bases between them. This CDR3 reads CAIQKDSYGYTF. Written as DNA, the CDR3 is TGTGCCATCCAGAAGGACAGCTATGGCTACACCTTC.

The rearrangement uses TRBV5-5 and TRBJ1-5, with 10 bases lining up with TRBD1. V dropped 0 bases and J dropped 7; count of bases not matched to a gene: 10. This CDR3 is 17 amino acids long. Looked up from germline, CDR1 is SGHKS and CDR2 is YYEKEE (reference sequence). CDR3 coding DNA: TGTGCCAGCAGCTTGGGGTTCAGGACAGGGGGAGGGCAGCCCCAGCATTTT. It codes for CASSLGFRTGGGQPQHF.